This T cell receptor (beta chain) was obtained from a study of shared clonotypes between healthy human individuals (dated by TCRdb to between 2020 and 2021). With regard to the full study: The cohort comprised a couple of women and a few men aged 18 to 49 years. To increase sequencing depth and limit assay-specific biases, TCR repertoire library preparation and sequencing were carried out by different laboratories using diverse techniques. Between about 0.9 and 10 billion PBMCs per donor were obtained by leukapheresis. For each donor, three plates each were used for CD4 naive and CD4 memory, two plates were used for CD8 naive, and one plate was used for CD8 memory. To estimate repertoire size and how much clonotypes are shared between individuals, the study performed deep sequencing of blood TCR repertoires from a handful of healthy adults.

General conclusions and limits of the study: Compared with non-shared clonotypes, the clonotypes found in all four sorted-subset donors had higher generation probabilities. Pairwise subsampling led to the expectation that sequencing depth would affect the degree of clonotype sharing among donors. Naive subsets generally had larger estimated clonotype richness than memory subsets. Because the study included a small number of donors, the genetic and exposure-history diversity represented was limited. Incomplete sequencing was indicated by rarefaction of sorted-subset datasets, despite the large sequencing depth. Sampling was restricted to blood, and TCR repertoires in tissues likely differ from the TCR repertoires found in blood. Sharing across several donors was observed for roughly 5.4% of naive CD4, over 3% of naive CD8, over 2% of memory CD4, and about 0.38% of memory CD8 clonotypes.

The donors were healthy, HIV-negative adults with no recently reported acute infections or vaccinations. All donors were Caucasian adults living in Nashville, Tennessee, USA. CD4+ T cells were enriched by magnetic negative selection, after which naive cells were positively selected on CD45RA and the negative fraction was taken as the memory subset. Blood was collected by leukapheresis, and PBMCs were isolated by Ficoll-Histopaque density gradient centrifugation and then cryopreserved in liquid nitrogen vapor phase. Analytical flow cytometry was used to check the purity and quantity of each magnetically sorted T cell population. Each sorted fraction had its genomic DNA isolated and then quantified by UV absorbance on a Nanodrop 2000c. About this clone: This receptor's antigen is unknown. No per-base quality is available; no much larger clone lies one base away.

TCR CDR3 regions were amplified from genomic DNA by multiplex PCR using the deep immunoSEQ assay. For each cell subset, the extracted genomic DNA was distributed evenly across all wells of several immunoSEQ 96-well plates, and each plate served as one replicate. For sorted subsets, about 0.2 ug genomic DNA, equal to 25,000 to 35,000 T cell genomes, was loaded into each replicate PCR. Purified libraries were quantified with a Qubit 3.0 fluorometer, sized on a Bioanalyzer 2100, and re-quantified with the KAPA Library Quantification kit. Each immunoSEQ 96-well plate was sequenced on its own single-read 150-cycle Illumina NextSeq 550 flow cell. Per the source publication's procedure: Because the immunoSEQ output included only junctional sequences and no quality scores, the filtering could not be the same as the filtering used for full-length reads. Sequences were annotated with PyIR, a Python wrapper for IgBLAST v1.9, using IMGT germline references to assign V/J genes and CDR3. Reads were filtered out if the reads had weak V/J assignments (E-value above 1e-6), no CDR3, stop codons, out-of-frame junctions, or ambiguous translated residues. V3J clonotypes were defined as sequences sharing the same inferred V gene, J gene, and CDR3 amino acid sequence. To compute the percentage overlap between repertoires, the number of shared unique clonotypes was divided by the size of the smaller repertoire. Richness of each repertoire was evaluated using RTK rarefaction, the Chao1 estimator, and Recon v2.1 estimates of unobserved clonotypes. Generation probabilities for all TCRbeta clonotypes obtained by the gDNA method from a handful of donors were computed using OLGA. Here the immuneACCESS table is served through TCRdb, limited to in-frame sequences with V and J called. Missing clones are a known gap in these copies; in checked studies unresolved V genes cover under half, and the rest lacks a known reason. That table furnishes V, J and clone size, whereas the DNA furnished D and trimming. The sample has fewer than 1.8 million clones on record, less than 99% of them singletons. Jointly, the top ten make up over 0.3% of the sample.

As encoded in the germline V gene, CDR1 is MDHEN while CDR2 is SYDVKM. The CDR3, cysteine through phenylalanine, is 14 amino acids long. Of all the DNA, just the CDR3 is kept, 42 bases in frame from base 1. The germline ends are 8 bases apart after V is trimmed by 3 bases and J by 2 bases. The sequence was collected from a man aged 25-40 years in good health. The sequencing sample was made of naive CD4+ T cells sorted from blood. Explained via the paper, the cell subset or site label denotes: CD45RA+ positively selected. The rearranged chain carries TRBV28 and TRBJ1-5, with no confidently assigned D gene. The CDR3 reads as follows: CASSFAGGNQPQHF. The DNA sequence is as follows: TGTGCCAGCAGTTTCGCGGGAGGCAATCAGCCCCAGCATTTT.